These 10 T cell receptor beta chains were all obtained from the same sample, sequenced in a study of blood T cell repertoires in COVID-19. Data came from immunoSEQ multiplex PCR; TCRdb stores just in-frame clones and leaves some out. The table includes about 76,000 clones, more than 80% detected once. The sequencing sample was made of peripheral blood. These receptors were taken from a woman aged 60 to 75 with acute or convalescent COVID-19.

This clone has at least ten counts. This sequence joins TRBV14 and TRBJ2-2, with D hard to call. Trimming took off 4 bases at V and 3 bases at J, with 9 bases between the two ends. Germline V gene lookup returns CDR1 SGHDN and CDR2 FVKESK. The CDR3 contains 14 residues. Written as DNA, the CDR3 is TGTGCCAGCAGCCCCAGAACCGACACCGGGGAGCTGTTTTTT. Its translation: CASSPRTDTGELFF.

The chain employs TRBV6-5 and TRBJ2-7; 8 bases align to TRBD1. V trimming: 7 bases; J trimming: 7 bases; junction bases outside the gene matches: 15. Germline-derived CDR1 and CDR2 are MNHEY and SVGAGI. The CDR3 is made up of 15 amino acids. The CDR3 DNA follows: TGTGCCAGCACCGTGCCGGGGGCAGGGGGCGGGGAGCAGTACGTC. Protein sequence: CASTVPGAGGGEQYV.

A few counts support this clone. The J gene is TRBJ1-1, the V gene TRBV6-2 or TRBV6-3; a weak D match, TRBD1 (5 bases). Per the germline V gene, CDR1 is MNHEY and CDR2 is SVGEGT. The CDR3 sequence is 15 residues long. Trimming cost V 5 bases and J 4 bases, with 17 bases left between them. The CDR3 region is CASSPPQGRSTEAFF. The CDR3, as DNA: TGTGCCAGCAGTCCACCCCAGGGTCGAAGCACTGAAGCTTTCTTT.

The chain has TRBV9 and TRBJ2-1; TRBD1 might be the D (5 bases). The germline gives CDR1 SGDLS, CDR2 YYNGEE. The CDR3 is 15 amino acids. Trimming stripped 0 bases from V and 6 bases from J, with 13 bases between. CDR3 loop: CASSVEGEGVNEQFF. The DNA for the CDR3 is TGTGCCAGCAGCGTAGAAGGGGAAGGAGTCAATGAGCAGTTCTTC.

This chain links TRBV7-9 with TRBJ2-3; D possibly corresponds to TRBD2 (7 bases). The CDR3 is made up of 16 amino acids. CDR1 SEHNR and CDR2 FQNEAQ come from the germline V gene (reference sequence). The germline V and J ends were trimmed by 6 bases and 2 bases, with 18 bases remaining between them. The CDR3 nucleotides read TGTGCCAGCAGTCTCGGACTAGGGGGAGCCACAGATACGCAGTATTTT. Residues: CASSLGLGGATDTQYF.

This clone appeared a single time. V is TRBV6-5 and J is TRBJ1-2; 8 nucleotides line up with TRBD1. The trim removed 3 bases at V and 3 bases at J, leaving 6 bases unmatched. Germline CDR1 MNHEY, CDR2 SVGAGI. The CDR3 sequence is 15 residues long. The CDR3 region is CASSYTETGDYGYTF. CDR3 in DNA: TGTGCCAGCAGTTATACGGAGACAGGGGACTATGGCTACACCTTC.

The genes are TRBV9 and TRBJ2-1, with 7 bases that match TRBD2. CDR1 and CDR2 (germline): SGDLS, YYNGEE. V shed 4 bases, J shed 10 bases, and the junction held 17 bases outside the gene matches. There are 16 residues in the CDR3. The CDR3 sequence is CASSPSNALWGLEQFF. In DNA form, the CDR3 reads TGTGCCAGCAGCCCCAGTAACGCGTTGTGGGGACTAGAGCAGTTCTTC.

The genes are TRBV9 and TRBJ1-6, with D possibly being TRBD1 (6 bases). V dropped 3 bases and J dropped 0 bases, with 13 bases sitting between them. CDR1 and CDR2 from the germline V gene are SGDLS and YYNGEE. This CDR3 contains 17 residues. CDR3 DNA: TGTGCCAGCAGCGCACAGGGCCCGAGCTCCTATAATTCACCCCTCCACTTT. Amino acid sequence: CASSAQGPSSYNSPLHF.

The rearrangement uses TRBV6-5 and TRBJ1-2; D uncertain. This CDR3 has 15 residues. V was cut by 5 bases and J by 2 bases, with 15 bases left in between. Germline V gene data show CDR1 as MNHEY and CDR2 as SVGAGI. The CDR3 loop reads CASSSGRMTNYGYTF. The CDR3 DNA reads TGTGCCAGCAGTAGCGGACGAATGACCAACTATGGCTACACCTTC.

The chain couples TRBV4-2 to TRBJ2-2; 16 positions match TRBD2. J lost 1 base, V lost 3 bases, and 2 bases had no gene match. This CDR3 has 18 residues. Germline CDR1 and CDR2: LGHNA and YNFKEQ. CDR3 in amino acids: CASSQGLAGGMNTGELFF. The DNA for the CDR3 is TGTGCCAGCAGCCAGGGACTAGCGGGGGGGATGAACACCGGGGAGCTGTTTTTT.